This TCR beta chain was sequenced for a study of cytomegalovirus exposure and HLA in healthy donors. The PCR employed 60 Vbeta primers together with 13 Jbeta primers. The assay was immunoSEQ multiplex PCR, and TCRdb's table has in-frame clones only and misses some. The sample has tens of thousands of clones, 77% seen once; the top ten hold 3%. The V gene end was trimmed by 1 base and the J gene end by 2 bases; junction bases not matched to a gene: 5. Germline CDR1 and CDR2: SGHNT and YENEEA. The CDR3 is made up of 18 amino acids. The sequence was collected from a man between 50 and 59 years old in good health and CMV-seropositive. Sequenced sample: PBMCs. The chain joins TRBV11-3 to TRBJ2-6; TRBD2 matches 10 bases. The CDR3 nucleotides are TGTGCCAGCAGCTTAGGTCTAGCGGGAGTTACTGGGGCCAACGTCCTGACTTTC. Translating gives CASSLGLAGVTGANVLTF.